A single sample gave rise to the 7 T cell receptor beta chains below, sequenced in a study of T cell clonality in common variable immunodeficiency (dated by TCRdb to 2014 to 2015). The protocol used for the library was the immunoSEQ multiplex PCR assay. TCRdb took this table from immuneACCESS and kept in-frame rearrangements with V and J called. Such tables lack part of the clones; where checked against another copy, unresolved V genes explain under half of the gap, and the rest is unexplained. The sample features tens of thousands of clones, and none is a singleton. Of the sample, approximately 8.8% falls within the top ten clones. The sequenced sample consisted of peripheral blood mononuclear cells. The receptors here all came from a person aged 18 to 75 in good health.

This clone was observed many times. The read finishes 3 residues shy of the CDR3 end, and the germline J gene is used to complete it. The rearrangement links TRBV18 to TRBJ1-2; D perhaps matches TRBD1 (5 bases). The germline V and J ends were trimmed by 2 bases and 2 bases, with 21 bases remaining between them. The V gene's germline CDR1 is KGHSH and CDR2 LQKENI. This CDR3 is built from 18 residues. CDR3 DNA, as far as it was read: TGTGCCAGCTCACCAGCGGGGCGGATGAACCCGGAAAACTATGGC. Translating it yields CASSPAGRMNPENYG. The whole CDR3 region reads CASSPAGRMNPENYGYTF.

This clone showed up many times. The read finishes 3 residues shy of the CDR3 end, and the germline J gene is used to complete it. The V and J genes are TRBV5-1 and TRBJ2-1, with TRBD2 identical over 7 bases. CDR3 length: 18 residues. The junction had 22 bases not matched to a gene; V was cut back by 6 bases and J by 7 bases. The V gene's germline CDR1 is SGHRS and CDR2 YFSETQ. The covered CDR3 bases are TGCGCCAGCACCACCGCCCCATCTGCGGGAGCGCTCATAAATGAG. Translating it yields CASTTAPSAGALINE. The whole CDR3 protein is CASTTAPSAGALINEQFF.

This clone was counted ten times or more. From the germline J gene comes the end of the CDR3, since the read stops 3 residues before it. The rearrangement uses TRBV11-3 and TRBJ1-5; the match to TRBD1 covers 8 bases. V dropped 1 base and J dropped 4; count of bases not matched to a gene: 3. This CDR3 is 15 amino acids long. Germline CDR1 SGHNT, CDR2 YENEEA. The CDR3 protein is CASSLGGQVNQPQHF. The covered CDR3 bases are TGTGCCAGCAGCTTAGGGGGACAGGTAAATCAGCCC.

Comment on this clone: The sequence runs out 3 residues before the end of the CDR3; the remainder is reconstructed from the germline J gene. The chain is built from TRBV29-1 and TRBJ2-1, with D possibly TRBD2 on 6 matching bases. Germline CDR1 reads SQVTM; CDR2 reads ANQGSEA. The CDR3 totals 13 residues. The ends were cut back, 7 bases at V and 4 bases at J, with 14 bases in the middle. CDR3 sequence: CSGDVAGYNEQFF. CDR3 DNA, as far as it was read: TGCAGCGGTGACGTTGCGGGATACAATGAG.

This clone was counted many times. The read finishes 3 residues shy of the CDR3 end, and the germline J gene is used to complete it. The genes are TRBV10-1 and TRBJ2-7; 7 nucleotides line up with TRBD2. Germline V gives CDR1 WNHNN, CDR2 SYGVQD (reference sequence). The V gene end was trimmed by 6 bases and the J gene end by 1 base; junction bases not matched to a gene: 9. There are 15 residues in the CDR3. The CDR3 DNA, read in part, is TGCGCCAGCAGCGCCGGGTGGGGGGGATCCTACGAG. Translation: CASSAGWGGSYE. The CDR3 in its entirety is CASSAGWGGSYEQYF.

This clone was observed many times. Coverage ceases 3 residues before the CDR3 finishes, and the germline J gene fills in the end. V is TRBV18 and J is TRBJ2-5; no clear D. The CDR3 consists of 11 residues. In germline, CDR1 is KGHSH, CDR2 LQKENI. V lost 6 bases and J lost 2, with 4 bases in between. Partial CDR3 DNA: TGTGCCAGCTCCCCTCAAGAGACC. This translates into CASSPQET. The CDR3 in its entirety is CASSPQETQYF.

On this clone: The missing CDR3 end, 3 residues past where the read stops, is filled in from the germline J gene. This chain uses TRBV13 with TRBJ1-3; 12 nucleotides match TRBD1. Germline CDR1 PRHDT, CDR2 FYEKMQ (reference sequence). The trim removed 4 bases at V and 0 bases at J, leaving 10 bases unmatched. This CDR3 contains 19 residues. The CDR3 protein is CASSSPGTGGAGSGNTIYF. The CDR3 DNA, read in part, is TGTGCCAGCAGCTCTCCCGGGACAGGGGGCGCCGGCTCTGGAAACACC.